A single sample gave rise to the 21 T cell receptor beta chains below, sequenced in a study of T cells in Graves' hyperthyroidism and ophthalmopathy. From RNA transcripts, TCR beta CDR3 regions were amplified. The TCR CDR3 first-round RT-PCR relied on the HTBI primer set. Using its own MiXCR run on the multiplex PCR reads, TCRdb lists one record per CDR3 protein. The data contain hundreds of thousands of distinct CDR3 sequences, around 16% of them singletons. The sequenced sample consisted of blood. The receptors here all came from a woman aged 35 to 49 with Graves' ophthalmopathy.

This clonotype was counted a few times. The chain links TRBV10-1 to TRBJ2-1; 7 positions agree with TRBD1. The junction had 13 bases not matched to a gene; V was cut back by 5 bases and J by 9 bases. This CDR3 has 15 residues. Germline CDR1 and CDR2: WNHNN and SYGVQD (reference sequence). The CDR3 is CASSTGTVEVGEQFF. CDR3 in DNA: TGCGCCAGCAGTACCGGGACAGTGGAGGTGGGTGAGCAGTTCTTC.

This clonotype occurred a few times. The chain is built from TRBV11-3 and TRBJ2-3; D call uncertain. Germline CDR1 SGHNT, CDR2 YENEEA. Trimming took off 5 bases at V and 5 bases at J, with 14 bases between the two ends. This CDR3 contains 14 residues. The DNA of the CDR3 is TGTGCCAGCAGCGCAGGAAACCTCGGAGATACGCAGTATTTT. This sequence encodes CASSAGNLGDTQYF.

J is TRBJ2-7 and V is TRBV12-3 or TRBV12-4; perhaps TRBD2 as D (6 bases). V was clipped by 6 bases and J by 5 bases, with 20 bases between them. The CDR3 extends over 15 amino acids. The CDR3 reads CASRLSGASGDEQYF. In DNA form, the CDR3 reads TGTGCCAGCAGGTTGAGTGGCGCATCGGGGGACGAGCAGTACTTC.

This clonotype appeared a few times. The genes are TRBV29-1 and TRBJ1-1, with D unresolved. Trimming stripped 7 bases from V and 1 base from J, with 10 bases between. CDR3 length: 12 amino acids. Germline-derived CDR1 and CDR2 are SQVTM and ANQGSEA. CDR3 in DNA: TGCAGCGGGACGGGCTGGAACACTGAAGCTTTCTTT. Its protein is CSGTGWNTEAFF.

In this sample, this clonotype turned up a few times. J is TRBJ2-3 and V is TRBV7-9, with D perhaps matching TRBD1 (6 bases). The germline V and J ends were trimmed by 5 bases and 4 bases, with 13 bases remaining between them. Germline loops: CDR1 SEHNR, CDR2 FQNEAQ (reference sequence). The CDR3 contains 14 residues. CDR3 DNA: TGTGCCAGCAGCCTATCAGGGGTGGCAGATACGCAGTATTTT. It specifies CASSLSGVADTQYF.

This clonotype came up a few times. V is TRBV2 and J is TRBJ2-3; the D gene could be TRBD1 or TRBD2 (6 bases each). The CDR3 is made up of 14 amino acids. Germline CDR1 SNHLY, CDR2 FYNNEI. The germline V and J ends were trimmed by 8 bases and 5 bases, with 17 bases remaining between them. The chain's CDR3 is CASEGGRSQDTQYF. The DNA for the CDR3 is TGTGCCAGCGAGGGGGGTAGGTCGCAAGATACGCAGTATTTT.

This clonotype has a handful of counts. The chain recombines TRBV4-1 with TRBJ2-5; the D is unclear. The CDR3 covers 13 residues. Deletions cut 3 bases from V and 4 bases from J, with 9 bases between. Germline CDR1 reads MGHRA; CDR2 reads YSYEKL. This CDR3 reads CASSQFLRETQYF. The CDR3 bases are TGCGCCAGCAGCCAGTTCCTTAGAGAGACCCAGTACTTC.

This chain joins TRBV2 and TRBJ2-7, with D possibly called TRBD1 or TRBD2 (6 bases each). Deletions cut 6 bases from V and 5 bases from J, with 14 bases between. CDR3 length: 13 residues. CDR1 is SNHLY and CDR2 is FYNNEI in the germline V gene. The CDR3, as DNA: TGTGCCAGCAGATCCGGGGGCGCCGACGAGCAGTACTTC. It specifies CASRSGGADEQYF.

In its sample, this clonotype was seen a few times. The chain combines TRBV29-1 with TRBJ2-2, with D unresolved. V shed 6 bases and J shed 4 bases, with 15 bases lying between them. The CDR3 covers 14 residues. Germline-derived CDR1 and CDR2 are SQVTM and ANQGSEA. The CDR3 DNA reads as TGCAGCGTAGGTGGGGTATCGAGCACCGGGGAGCTGTTTTTT. Translated, it gives CSVGGVSSTGELFF.

The chain joins TRBV2 to TRBJ2-6; D call uncertain. The CDR3 loop spans 16 amino acids. From germline, CDR1 is SNHLY and CDR2 FYNNEI. Trimming pared 8 bases from V and 0 bases from J, leaving 14 bases between. The CDR3 DNA reads as TGTGCCAGCGCCCCAACGACCCTCTCTGGGGCCAACGTCCTGACTTTC. The encoded protein is CASAPTTLSGANVLTF. The whole variable domain, filled in from reference TRBV2 and TRBJ2-6, reads EPEVTQTPSHQVTQMGQEVILRCVPISNHLYFYWYRQILGQKVEFLVSFYNNEISEKSEIFDDQFSVERPDGSNFTLKIRSTKLEDSAMYFCASAPTTLSGANVLTFGAGSRLTVL.

This clonotype appeared many times. The chain joins TRBV6-1 to TRBJ2-5, with 10 bases lining up with TRBD1. This CDR3 spans 15 amino acids. Germline V gene sequence: CDR1 MNHNS, CDR2 SASEGT. J lost 5 bases, V lost 6 bases, and 9 bases had no gene match. The CDR3 DNA sequence: TGTGCCAGCAGGGCGGGGACAGGGGATTCGGAGACCCAGTACTTC. Translating it yields CASRAGTGDSETQYF.

The chain carries TRBV10-3 and TRBJ2-7; TRBD1 matches at 10 bases. Looked up from germline, CDR1 is ENHRY and CDR2 is SYGVKD. V was clipped by 0 bases and J by 3 bases; unmatched bases: 2. This CDR3 comprises 15 residues. The CDR3 loop reads CAISESGTGVYEQYF. The CDR3 DNA reads as TGTGCCATCAGTGAGTCGGGGACAGGGGTCTACGAGCAGTACTTC.

The genes are TRBV5-1 and TRBJ2-7; the D gene is possibly TRBD1 (6 bases). Germline V lookup: CDR1 SGHRS, CDR2 YFSETQ. V was pared by 3 bases and J by 6 bases, with 19 bases between. The CDR3 loop spans 15 amino acids. This CDR3 reads CASSSRRDTTCEQYF. As DNA, the CDR3 is TGCGCCAGCAGCTCCCGCCGGGACACTACCTGCGAGCAGTACTTC.

This clonotype was picked up many times. V usage is TRBV2 and J usage is TRBJ1-2; D gene unclear. The CDR3 consists of 14 residues. V was trimmed by 5 bases and J by 3 bases, leaving 13 bases between them. Per the germline V gene, CDR1 is SNHLY and CDR2 is FYNNEI. Here the CDR3 DNA reads TGTGCCAGCAGTCGGGCCGTTGCTGACTATGGCTACACCTTC. Amino acid sequence: CASSRAVADYGYTF.

The CDR3 DNA is TGCAGCGCGGCGGGGGAATACGAGCAGTACTTC. This encodes CSAAGEYEQYF. The gene calls are TRBV29-1 and TRBJ2-7; 7 bases match TRBD2. This CDR3 is 11 amino acids long. V shed 7 bases, J shed 4 bases, and the junction held 4 bases outside the gene matches. Germline V lookup: CDR1 SQVTM, CDR2 ANQGSEA.

This clonotype was counted a few times. The CDR3 sequence: CASMARDNQPQHF. The DNA of the CDR3 is TGTGCCAGTATGGCCCGGGACAATCAGCCCCAGCATTTT. J is TRBJ1-5 and V is TRBV19; D uncertain. Germline loops: CDR1 LNHDA, CDR2 SQIVND (reference sequence). Trimming removed 7 bases from V and 3 bases from J, with 10 bases in between. This CDR3 has 13 amino acids.

This clonotype was recorded at least ten times. The gene calls are TRBV5-1 and TRBJ1-4; D call uncertain. From germline, CDR1 is SGHRS and CDR2 YFSETQ. Trimming removed 0 bases at V and 8 bases at J, with 11 bases between. The CDR3 has 14 residues. The chain's CDR3 is CASSLAPADEKLFF. CDR3 sequence (DNA): TGCGCCAGCAGCTTGGCCCCTGCGGACGAAAAACTGTTTTTT.

The rearrangement links TRBV5-1 to TRBJ2-7; perhaps D is TRBD1 or TRBD2 (5 bases each). V was trimmed by 4 bases and J by 7 bases, leaving 18 bases between them. Germline V gene lookup returns CDR1 SGHRS and CDR2 YFSETQ. The CDR3 totals 14 residues. CDR3 in amino acids: CASSLGTAMGEQYF. CDR3 nucleotide sequence: TGCGCCAGCAGCCTCGGGACGGCCATGGGGGAGCAGTACTTC. Looking up the rest from reference TRBV5-1 and TRBJ2-7 gives the full variable domain: KAGVTQTPRYLIKTRGQQVTLSCSPISGHRSVSWYQQTPGQGLQFLFEYFSETQRNKGNFPGRFSGRQFSNSRSEMNVSTLELGDSALYLCASSLGTAMGEQYFGPGTRLTVT.

The sample holds many counts of this clonotype. The CDR3 region is CASSSLGGSGSYEQYF. The CDR3 nucleotides are TGTGCCAGCAGTTCCTTGGGTGGGTCCGGGTCCTACGAGCAGTACTTC. The chain employs TRBV6-2 or TRBV6-3 and TRBJ2-7; D gene ambiguous. The V gene's germline CDR1 is MNHEY and CDR2 SVGEGT. The CDR3 contains 16 residues. V was cut by 4 bases and J by 1 base, with 17 bases left in between.

This clonotype was observed many times. V gene TRBV6-5 combines with J gene TRBJ2-1; 8 nucleotides line up with TRBD1. The length of the CDR3 is 19 residues. Looked up from germline, CDR1 is MNHEY and CDR2 is SVGAGI. J lost 3 bases, V lost 0 bases, and 13 bases had no gene match. This chain's CDR3 is CASSYSSTSGGWYYNEQFF. For the CDR3, the DNA is TGTGCCAGCAGTTACTCGAGTACTTCAGGGGGCTGGTACTACAATGAGCAGTTCTTC.

At least ten counts were recorded for this clonotype. The CDR3 DNA follows: TGTGCCATCAGTGACGGGGGAGGGTTGACTGAAGCTTTCTTT. It yields the protein CAISDGGGLTEAFF. V is TRBV10-3 and J is TRBJ1-1; weak D call: TRBD1 (5 bases). V lost 3 bases, J lost 5 bases, and 13 bases lay in between. From germline, CDR1 is ENHRY and CDR2 SYGVKD. The CDR3 extends over 14 amino acids.